The source of this T cell receptor (beta chain) is a study of breast tumors, draining lymph nodes, adjacent tissues. The CDR3 contains 16 residues. Looked up from germline, CDR1 is SGHTS and CDR2 is YDEGEE. The V gene lost 0 bases and the J gene lost 0 bases, with 12 bases spanning the gap. This clonotype was counted at least ten times. Its antigen is as yet unknown. Each CDR3 protein gets one entry after TCRdb re-called the multiplex PCR reads with MiXCR. The sample has 200,000 to 300,000 distinct CDR3 sequences, roughly 31% seen once. Study-wide points: Tumor repertoires ranked between lymph nodes and nontumor tissue in diversity, with V and J gene preferences. Compared with basal-like, luminal-like tumors shared significantly more repertoire with nontumor tissue. Tumor T cell lymph node origin was a supported hypothesis, not proven. Data fit most tumor T cells coming from lymph node, expanding in tumor.

Samples came from axillary lymph nodes draining the breast cancer. The sequenced sample was axillary lymph node tissue. This sequence was found in a female donor with breast cancer. Some clones in this sample may be carry-over from other donors' samples. J is TRBJ2-5 and V is TRBV5-8; D is unclear. The CDR3 coding sequence is TGTGCCAGCAGCTTGGGGTCTACCCTGTACCAAGAGACCCAGTACTTC. Protein: CASSLGSTLYQETQYF.